This entry describes one T cell receptor (beta chain). Its antigen remains unknown. For TCR beta, libraries came from iRepertoire HTBI primers and Arm-PCR of CDR3 regions. TCRdb re-called the multiplex PCR reads with MiXCR, one entry per CDR3 protein. The sample has about 660,000 distinct CDR3 sequences, approximately 29% seen once; the top ten hold about 40%. This record belongs to a study of regulatory T cells in long-lasting Graves disease. Across the study: Persistent Graves' disease denoted over 5 years of antithyroid drugs plus positive TSH receptor antibodies. The study, taken as a whole, reports: Newly diagnosed Graves' patients exceeded persistent ones in TCR diversity.

Sample time point: persistent/refractory GD, antithyroid drugs over 5 years with positive TRAb. Extracted RNA from PBMCs served as the source of the TCR library. The TCR was taken from a female donor with Graves disease. The material sequenced was peripheral blood mononuclear cells (PBMCs), taken when the disease was refractory, from a patient treated with antithyroid drugs.

The CDR3 protein is CASSPKTGGFSGYTF. The CDR3 nucleotides are TGTGCCAGCAGTCCCAAGACAGGGGGCTTCTCTGGCTACACCTTC. The chain links TRBV12-3 or TRBV12-4 to TRBJ1-2; 10 bases align to TRBD1. This CDR3 is 15 amino acids long. V lost 5 bases to trimming and J lost 7 bases; unmatched junction nucleotides: 10.